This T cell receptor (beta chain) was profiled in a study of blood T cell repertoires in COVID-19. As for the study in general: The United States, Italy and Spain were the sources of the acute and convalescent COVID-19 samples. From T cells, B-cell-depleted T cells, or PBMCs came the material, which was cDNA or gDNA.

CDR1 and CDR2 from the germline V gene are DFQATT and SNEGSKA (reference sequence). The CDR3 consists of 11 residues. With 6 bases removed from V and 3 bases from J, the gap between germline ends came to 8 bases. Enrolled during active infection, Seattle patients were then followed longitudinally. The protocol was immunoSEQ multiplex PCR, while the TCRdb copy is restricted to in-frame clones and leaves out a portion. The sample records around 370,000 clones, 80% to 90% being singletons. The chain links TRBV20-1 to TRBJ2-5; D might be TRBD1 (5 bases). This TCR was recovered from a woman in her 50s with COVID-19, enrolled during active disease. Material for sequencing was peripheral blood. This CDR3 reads CSAGLKETQYF. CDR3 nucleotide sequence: TGCAGTGCGGGGCTAAAAGAGACCCAGTACTTC.